Listed below are T cell receptor beta chains from one sample, sequenced in a study of vaccination and CD4 T cells after COVID-19. Each CDR3 protein is one row after TCRdb ran MiXCR on the PCR reads. Counted here are approximately 40,000 distinct CDR3 sequences, about 34% occurring once; the ten biggest clones make up around 6.1%. The specimen comprised CD4+ T cells from blood, sampled about 7 months after SARS-CoV-2 vaccination. The receptors originated from a human donor who had recovered from COVID-19. Each CDR3 is given with its conserved first and last residue. A D gene is named only where the DNA matches it firmly. Only part of the rows carry a size: once, few, many, or a class if the clone is expanded.

TRBD1 | NA | TRBJ2-7 | TRBV7-9 | CASSIRDRGPEQYF | TGTGCCAGCAGCATTCGGGACAGGGGTCCCGAGCAGTACTTC
NA | NA | TRBJ2-1 | TRBV11-2 | CASRIARAEWNEQFF | TGTGCCAGCAGAATAGCGAGGGCCGAGTGGAATGAGCAGTTCTTC
NA | NA | TRBJ1-6 | TRBV19 | CASSGGTNSPLHF | TGTGCCAGTAGCGGCGGAACCAATTCACCCCTCCACTTT
NA | NA | TRBJ2-7 | TRBV27 | CASRSGPFEQYF | TGTGCCAGCAGATCCGGACCGTTTGAGCAGTACTTC
TRBD1 | few | TRBJ2-7 | TRBV7-8 | CASSMYRDRSYEQYF | TGTGCCAGCAGCATGTACCGGGACAGGTCCTACGAGCAGTACTTC
TRBD1 | few | TRBJ1-2 | TRBV29-1 | CSVREGQGIYGYTF | TGCAGCGTCCGAGAGGGACAGGGGATCTATGGCTACACCTTC
NA | few | TRBJ1-1 | TRBV10-3 | CAILGQPDTEAFF | TGTGCCATATTAGGACAGCCGGACACTGAAGCTTTCTTT
NA | once | TRBJ1-1 | TRBV19 | CASSWDTARSEAFF | TGTGCCAGTAGTTGGGACACTGCCCGATCTGAAGCTTTCTTT
TRBD2 | NA | TRBJ2-5 | TRBV28 | CASTLAGDRQETQYF | TGTGCCAGCACCCTAGCGGGAGATAGGCAGGAGACCCAGTACTTC
TRBD2 | NA | TRBJ2-5 | TRBV18 | CASSRTSGKETQYF | TGTGCCAGCTCCCGGACTAGCGGAAAAGAGACCCAGTACTTC
NA | NA | TRBJ1-5 | TRBV15 | CATSRDNSRGPQPQHF | TGTGCCACCAGCAGAGATAATTCAAGGGGACCTCAGCCCCAGCATTTT
TRBD2 | NA | TRBJ2-3 | TRBV20-1 | CSARSLAGVADTQYF | TGCAGTGCTAGGAGTCTAGCGGGAGTAGCAGATACGCAGTATTTT
TRBD2 | NA | TRBJ2-7 | TRBV6-5 | CASSSRGSLSYEQYF | TGTGCCAGCAGTTCGCGCGGGAGTCTGAGCTACGAGCAGTACTTC
NA | few | TRBJ1-1 | TRBV6-1 | CASSPTRRSTEAFF | TGTGCCAGCAGCCCGACTCGAAGGAGCACTGAAGCTTTCTTT
NA | NA | TRBJ2-2 | TRBV6-5 | CASSYEGANTGELFF | TGTGCCAGCAGTTATGAGGGTGCGAACACCGGGGAGCTGTTTTTT
NA | few | TRBJ2-3 | TRBV7-9 | CASSLVVLASTDTQYF | TGTGCCAGCAGCTTGGTGGTTCTAGCTAGCACAGATACGCAGTATTTT
NA | few | TRBJ1-1 | TRBV11-3 | CASSLDGRGGSTEAFF | TGTGCCAGCAGCTTAGATGGAAGGGGCGGAAGTACTGAAGCTTTCTTT
NA | few | TRBJ2-3 | TRBV12-3/TRBV12-4 | CASSPWGGSTDTQYF | TGTGCCAGCAGCCCTTGGGGGGGCTCCACAGATACGCAGTATTTT
NA | NA | TRBJ1-1 | TRBV7-8 | CASSLEHGNTEAFF | TGTGCCAGCAGCTTAGAGCACGGGAACACTGAAGCTTTCTTT
NA | few | TRBJ1-6 | TRBV6-1 | CASTPSSGSGSPLHF | TGTGCCAGCACTCCGTCGTCAGGGAGTGGTTCACCCCTCCACTTT
NA | NA | TRBJ2-7 | TRBV6-2/TRBV6-3 | CASSSTRTTSPYEQYF | TGTGCCAGCAGTTCCACCCGGACAACTAGCCCCTACGAGCAGTACTTC
TRBD2 | NA | TRBJ2-3 | TRBV29-1 | CSVEWAGEHPDTQYF | TGCAGCGTTGAATGGGCGGGAGAACACCCAGATACGCAGTATTTT
TRBD2 | NA | TRBJ2-7 | TRBV11-1 | CASSLGTSEQYF | TGTGCCAGCAGCTTAGGGACTAGCGAGCAGTACTTC
NA | few | TRBJ2-7 | TRBV7-9 | CASSLGGREQYF | TGTGCCAGCAGCTTAGGGGGGAGGGAGCAGTACTTC
TRBD1 | few | TRBJ2-2 | TRBV6-4 | CASKPGQANTGELFF | TGTGCCAGCAAGCCGGGACAGGCGAACACCGGGGAGCTGTTTTTT
NA | few | TRBJ2-7 | TRBV20-1 | CSLRMFAQNYEQYF | TGCAGCCTGCGAATGTTTGCCCAAAACTACGAGCAGTACTTC
NA | NA | TRBJ2-7 | TRBV5-6 | CASSLDLGGYEQYF | TGTGCCAGCAGCTTAGATTTAGGAGGCTACGAGCAGTACTTC
NA | few | TRBJ2-1 | TRBV7-6 | CASSLGVSNEQFF | TGTGCCAGCAGCTTAGGTGTTAGCAATGAGCAGTTCTTC
TRBD2 | few | TRBJ2-1 | TRBV10-1 | CASRDSGYSSYNEQFF | TGCGCCAGCAGGGATAGCGGGTATAGCTCCTACAATGAGCAGTTCTTC
NA | few | TRBJ2-5 | TRBV10-1 | CASSESGRETQYF | TGCGCCAGCAGTGAGTCGGGGCGGGAGACCCAGTACTTC
NA | few | TRBJ2-1 | TRBV7-3 | CASSLTGINEQFF | TGTGCCAGCAGCTTAACAGGCATCAATGAGCAGTTCTTC
NA | NA | TRBJ2-7 | TRBV18 | CASSPDRTDYEQYF | TGTGCCAGCTCACCAGACCGTACGGACTACGAGCAGTACTTC
NA | NA | TRBJ1-1 | TRBV28 | CASSLLGGVNTEAFF | TGTGCCAGCAGCCTCCTAGGCGGGGTGAACACTGAAGCTTTCTTT
TRBD1 | NA | TRBJ1-5 | TRBV6-4 | CASSVQGGQPQHF | TGTGCCAGCAGTGTGCAGGGGGGTCAGCCCCAGCATTTT
NA | few | TRBJ1-1 | TRBV20-1 | CSATGQVNTEAFF | TGCAGTGCTACGGGACAAGTGAACACTGAAGCTTTCTTT
TRBD1 | NA | TRBJ2-1 | TRBV20-1 | CSAFHRTGSYNEQFF | TGCAGTGCTTTTCATAGGACAGGGTCCTACAATGAGCAGTTCTTC
NA | few | TRBJ2-5 | TRBV7-9 | CASSLAQGGSETQYF | TGTGCCAGCAGCTTAGCACAGGGAGGTTCAGAGACCCAGTACTTC
TRBD2 | once | TRBJ2-1 | TRBV6-1 | CASSRLAAYNEQFF | TGTGCCAGCAGCCGACTAGCGGCCTACAATGAGCAGTTCTTC